This TCR beta chain appears in the sequencing data of a study of early T cells in non-severe SARS-CoV-2 infection. TCRdb independently ran MiXCR on the 5' RACE reads; one entry per CDR3 protein. The table shows about 66,000 distinct CDR3 sequences, with roughly a fifth occurring only once. CDR3 length: 14 residues. The germline CDR1 and CDR2 sequences are SGHDN and FVKESK. V lost 1 base and J lost 5, with 11 bases in between. The sequences come from whole blood, collected at baseline. The sequence was collected from an adult who was a healthcare worker with PCR-confirmed SARS-CoV-2 infection or an uninfected control (not recorded which). The chain employs TRBV14 and TRBJ1-1; D unresolved. CDR3 sequence: CASSQAPEGTEAFF. The CDR3 coding sequence is TGTGCCAGCAGCCAAGCCCCAGAGGGTACTGAAGCTTTCTTT.